These 9 T cell receptor beta chains originate from one sample sequenced in a study of T cell responses to AZD1222 COVID-19 vaccine. Clones were read by immunoSEQ multiplex PCR, and TCRdb kept only the in-frame ones, dropping some. This table has 100,000 to 150,000 clones, 90% appearing once. Sequencing was performed on peripheral blood, taken on day 0 of AZD1222 vaccination. The source of these receptors is an adult in good health.

This chain connects TRBV19 to TRBJ2-2, with D possibly matching TRBD1 (6 bases). V was trimmed by 7 bases and J by 0 bases, leaving 12 bases between them. This CDR3 comprises 15 residues. Germline V gives CDR1 LNHDA, CDR2 SQIVND (reference sequence). The CDR3 region is CASIPGQPNTGELFF. The DNA for the CDR3 is TGTGCCAGTATTCCTGGACAGCCGAACACCGGGGAGCTGTTTTTT.

J is TRBJ1-2 and V is TRBV12-3 or TRBV12-4, with D uncertain. Trimming removed 0 bases from V and 4 bases from J, with 6 bases in between. This CDR3 spans 13 amino acids. The chain's CDR3 is CASSLASPYGYTF. The CDR3 nucleotides are TGTGCCAGCAGTTTAGCGAGCCCCTATGGCTACACCTTC.

The DNA of the CDR3 is TGTGCCAGCAGCCCGTACAGCGGGGGGACAGATACGCAGTATTTT. This codes for CASSPYSGGTDTQYF. This chain joins TRBV7-8 and TRBJ2-3; TRBD2 matches at 9 bases. CDR3 size: 15 residues. Trimming cost V 5 bases and J 3 bases; bases outside gene matches: 6. CDR1 SGHVS and CDR2 FQNEAQ come from the germline V gene. The full variable domain, with the rest looked up from reference TRBV7-8 and TRBJ2-3, is GAGVSQSPRYKVAKRGQDVALRCDPISGHVSLFWYQQALGQGPEFLTYFQNEAQLDKSGLPSDRFFAERPEGSVSTLKIQRTQQEDSAVYLCASSPYSGGTDTQYFGPGTRLTVL.

The chain couples TRBV7-6 to TRBJ1-3; 9 positions agree with TRBD1. This CDR3 is 17 amino acids long. Per germline, CDR1 SGHVS and CDR2 FNYEAQ. J lost 1 base, V lost 5 bases, and 9 bases had no gene match. The CDR3, as DNA: TGTGCCAGCAGCCCGTCAACAGGGGGCATATCTGGAAACACCATATATTTT. Protein: CASSPSTGGISGNTIYF.

This chain connects TRBV6-2 or TRBV6-3 to TRBJ2-5; TRBD2 aligns across 10 bases. Germline CDR1 is MNHEY and CDR2 is SVGEGT. The CDR3 totals 15 residues. V lost 5 bases, J lost 5 bases, and 8 bases stayed unmatched. The CDR3 coding sequence is TGTGCCAGCAGTCCCGGGACTAGCGTCAGCGAGACCCAGTACTTC. This encodes CASSPGTSVSETQYF.

This chain links TRBV7-9 with TRBJ2-5, with D unresolved. The CDR3 contains 11 residues. Trimming left V 8 bases short and J 2 bases short, with 6 bases between. Germline values: CDR1 SEHNR, CDR2 FQNEAQ (reference sequence). The CDR3 loop reads CASHRQETQYF. CDR3 coding DNA: TGTGCCAGCCATAGGCAAGAGACCCAGTACTTC. The full variable domain, in which reference TRBV7-9 and TRBJ2-5 provide the parts outside the CDR3, is DTGVSQNPRHKITKRGQNVTFRCDPISEHNRLYWYRQTLGQGPEFLTYFQNEAQLEKSRLLSDRFSAERPKGSFSTLEIQRTEQGDSAMYLCASHRQETQYFGPGTRLLVL.

This clone was detected a few times. V gene TRBV28 combines with J gene TRBJ1-2; D is unclear. CDR3 length: 15 residues. Trimming took off 1 base at V and 4 bases at J, with 13 bases between the two ends. Germline V gene sequence: CDR1 MDHEN, CDR2 SYDVKM. In nucleotides, the CDR3 is TGTGCCAGCAGTTTATCTTCTGGCGCAGTCTATGGCTACACCTTC. Residues: CASSLSSGAVYGYTF.

This clone turned up a few times. The chain combines TRBV2 with TRBJ2-2; 7 bases align to TRBD2. The CDR3 is 13 residues long. CDR1 is SNHLY, CDR2 FYNNEI, per germline. V shed 7 bases and J 7 bases; nucleotides not matched to a gene: 6. The CDR3 sequence: CASTGTTSGELFF. For the CDR3, the DNA is TGTGCCAGCACTGGGACTACGAGCGGGGAGCTGTTTTTT.

V is TRBV7-2 and J is TRBJ2-3, with TRBD2 matching over 10 bases. With 7 bases clipped from V and 3 bases from J, the junction kept 10 bases outside the gene matches. The CDR3 runs 16 residues. CDR1 is SGHTA, CDR2 FQGNSA, per germline. This CDR3 reads CASTTPSGGATDTQYF. The CDR3 DNA sequence: TGTGCCAGCACCACACCCAGCGGGGGGGCAACAGATACGCAGTATTTT. The variable domain in full, completed from reference TRBV7-2 and TRBJ2-3, reads GAGVSQSPSNKVTEKGKDVELRCDPISGHTALYWYRQSLGQGLEFLIYFQGNSAPDKSGLPSDRFSAERTGGSVSTLTIQRTQQEDSAVYLCASTTPSGGATDTQYFGPGTRLTVL.